This T cell receptor beta chain was retrieved from a study of Ad26.COV2.S vaccination and SARS-CoV-2 variants. Study in general: Ad26.COV2.S given intramuscularly, once or twice 56 days apart. General observations from the study: Vaccine and placebo groups showed comparable non-spike TCR breadth.

About this clone: Its antigen is not identified.

Treatment reported: 15 to 20 received Ad26.COV2.S at low or high dose, single or two shots; 5 received placebo; per-sample allocation not given. The study sampled participants on day 63 after the first vaccine or placebo injection. CDR3 size: 12 residues. The germline CDR1 and CDR2 sequences are SQVTM and ANQGSEA. V was cut by 4 bases and J by 2 bases, with 8 bases left in between. Libraries were prepared by immunoSEQ multiplex PCR; TCRdb keeps only in-frame clonotypes and omits some of them. The sample includes more than 250,000 clones, 87% seen only once; the top ten take less than 3.5%. The receptor comes from a person aged 18-60 years who received the Ad26.COV2.S COVID-19 vaccine or a placebo. Specimen: peripheral blood, collected in a trial of Ad26.COV2.S vaccine versus placebo. The J gene is TRBJ1-2, the V gene TRBV29-1, with D perhaps TRBD1 (5 bases). The DNA for the CDR3 is TGCAGCGTTGTTGACAGAAACTATGGCTACACCTTC. It specifies CSVVDRNYGYTF.